The 31 T cell receptor beta chains presented below share a single source sample, sequenced in a study of T cells after yellow fever vaccination. MiXCR was run by TCRdb on the 5' RACE reads, yielding one entry per CDR3 protein. The table lists some 300,000 distinct CDR3 sequences, more than 3% of them singletons. The input for sequencing was PBMCs, taken on the day of the yellow fever booster vaccination. The receptor source for this set is a man aged 18 to 29 who received the YFV17D yellow fever vaccine.

At least ten counts were recorded for this clonotype. This chain uses TRBV4-2 with TRBJ2-5; D call uncertain. Trimming pared 5 bases from V and 3 bases from J, leaving 10 bases between. The CDR3 is made up of 13 amino acids. CDR1 and CDR2 (germline): LGHNA, YNFKEQ. For the CDR3, the DNA is TGTGCCAGCAGCACCCCCCTTGAAGAGACCCAGTACTTC. Protein: CASSTPLEETQYF.

This clonotype was detected many times. The chain recombines TRBV6-1 with TRBJ2-7, with 11 nucleotides matching TRBD1. The length of the CDR3 is 14 residues. V lost 9 bases to trimming and J lost 6 bases; unmatched junction nucleotides: 10. The germline V gene has CDR1 MNHNS and CDR2 SASEGT. The CDR3 loop reads CASGVGQGALEQYF. In nucleotides, the CDR3 is TGTGCCAGTGGTGTCGGACAGGGGGCTCTCGAGCAGTACTTC.

This clonotype was recorded a few times. This chain joins TRBV28 and TRBJ2-3, with 7 bases fitting TRBD1. The CDR3 contains 15 residues. CDR1 and CDR2 from the germline V gene are MDHEN and SYDVKM. The trim removed 2 bases at V and 5 bases at J, leaving 7 bases unmatched. CDR3 bases: TGTGCCAGCAGTTTACCCCCGACAGGGTTAGATACGCAGTATTTT. Protein product: CASSLPPTGLDTQYF.

This clonotype was counted between two and nine times. CDR3 DNA sequence: TGTGCCAGCAGCCCCGGGACAGGGACTAACTATGGCTACACCTTC. This translates into CASSPGTGTNYGYTF. The V gene is TRBV6-5, the J gene TRBJ1-2, with 9 bases lining up with TRBD1. The CDR3 is 15 residues long. Germline values: CDR1 MNHEY, CDR2 SVGAGI. The ends lost 6 bases at V and 0 bases at J; junction bases unmatched: 5.

This clonotype was picked up a small number of times. The V gene is TRBV7-6, the J gene TRBJ1-2; D might be TRBD1 (6 bases). The CDR3 spans 14 residues. Germline V CDR1 and CDR2: SGHVS, FNYEAQ. V was pared by 1 base and J by 6 bases, with 12 bases between. The CDR3 coding sequence is TGTGCCAGCAGCTTAGACAGGGTCCGGAATGGCTACACCTTC. Translated: CASSLDRVRNGYTF. The variable domain in full, with the rest retrieved from reference TRBV7-6 and TRBJ1-2, is GAGVSQSPRYKVTKRGQDVALRCDPISGHVSLYWYRQALGQGPEFLTYFNYEAQQDKSGLPNDRFSAERPEGSISTLTIQRTEQRDSAMYRCASSLDRVRNGYTFGSGTRLTVV.

A few counts support this clonotype. This sequence joins TRBV2 and TRBJ2-3; TRBD1 or TRBD2 may be the D gene (5 bases each). CDR3 size: 16 residues. Germline CDR1 reads SNHLY; CDR2 reads FYNNEI. The V and J ends lost 3 bases and 6 bases respectively, with 19 bases between them. Here the CDR3 reads CASSDQRGTFWDTQYF. The CDR3 nucleotides read TGTGCCAGCAGTGATCAGAGAGGGACCTTCTGGGATACGCAGTATTTT. The full variable domain, rest sourced from reference TRBV2 and TRBJ2-3, is EPEVTQTPSHQVTQMGQEVILRCVPISNHLYFYWYRQILGQKVEFLVSFYNNEISEKSEIFDDQFSVERPDGSNFTLKIRSTKLEDSAMYFCASSDQRGTFWDTQYFGPGTRLTVL.

This clonotype was found many times. V usage is TRBV4-3 and J usage is TRBJ2-2, with D hard to call. Germline V gene sequence: CDR1 LGHNA, CDR2 YSLEER. This CDR3 is built from 13 residues. With 0 bases removed from V and 6 bases from J, the gap between germline ends came to 5 bases. CDR3 region: CASSQDQAGELFF. The CDR3 nucleotides are TGCGCCAGCAGCCAAGACCAGGCCGGGGAGCTGTTTTTT.

This clonotype has only a few counts. J is TRBJ2-7 and V is TRBV10-1; 8 bases line up with TRBD1. Germline CDR1 and CDR2: WNHNN and SYGVQD (reference sequence). V shed 6 bases and J 6 bases; nucleotides not matched to a gene: 13. The CDR3 covers 15 residues. In nucleotides, the CDR3 is TGCGCCAGCAGACCGACAGGGGTTGGGTTGGGCGAGCAGTACTTC. Its protein is CASRPTGVGLGEQYF.

V is TRBV10-3 and J is TRBJ2-3; D is possibly TRBD1 (6 bases). CDR3 length: 14 amino acids. Per germline, CDR1 ENHRY and CDR2 SYGVKD. With 11 bases removed from V and 0 bases from J, the gap between germline ends came to 15 bases. CDR3 bases: TGTGCCCACCAGGGGCAGGGGAGCACAGATACGCAGTATTTT. Translation: CAHQGQGSTDTQYF.

This clonotype was detected many times. The rearrangement links TRBV7-6 to TRBJ1-1; 8 nucleotides align to TRBD1. The CDR3 has 15 amino acids. CDR1 is SGHVS, CDR2 FNYEAQ, per germline. The V gene end was trimmed by 5 bases and the J gene end by 5 bases; junction bases not matched to a gene: 10. The DNA of the CDR3 is TGTGCCAGCAGCCCCCGGACAGGGACGAAGACTGAAGCTTTCTTT. Translated, it gives CASSPRTGTKTEAFF.

The sample holds many counts of this clonotype. V usage is TRBV5-6 and J usage is TRBJ2-5; TRBD2 matches 9 bases. Germline lookup yields CDR1 SGHDT and CDR2 YYEEEE. The CDR3 length is 16 residues. Trimming removed 0 bases from V and 1 base from J; junction bases left unmatched: 4. The CDR3 here is CASSLASGIPQETQYF. In DNA form, the CDR3 reads TGTGCCAGCAGCTTGGCTAGCGGGATTCCCCAAGAGACCCAGTACTTC.

The gene calls are TRBV5-1 and TRBJ1-6; perhaps TRBD1 as D (6 bases). The CDR3 sequence is 14 residues long. Trimming cost V 4 bases and J 10 bases, with 15 bases left between them. Germline V gene data show CDR1 as SGHRS and CDR2 as YFSETQ. The CDR3 loop is CASSVTGKESPLHF. The DNA of the CDR3 is TGCGCCAGCAGCGTCACAGGGAAGGAATCACCCCTCCACTTT.

In its sample, this clonotype was seen a few times. V gene TRBV20-1 combines with J gene TRBJ1-5; TRBD1 is a possible D gene (6 bases). The CDR3 runs 13 residues. The V gene lost 2 bases and the J gene lost 6 bases, with 11 bases spanning the gap. Germline CDR1 reads DFQATT; CDR2 reads SNEGSKA (reference sequence). The CDR3 DNA reads as TGCAGTGCTAGATTGGGGGCAGGTCAGCCCCAGCATTTT. It translates to CSARLGAGQPQHF.

In this sample, this clonotype turned up a few times. This sequence joins TRBV30 and TRBJ2-7; D is unresolved. Germline V lookup: CDR1 GTSNPN, CDR2 SVGIG (reference sequence). The CDR3 length is 12 residues. Trimming left V 1 base short and J 7 bases short, with 11 bases between. DNA for the CDR3: TGTGCCTGGAGTGCGTCCAATGGGGAGCAGTACTTC. It specifies CAWSASNGEQYF.

This clonotype was observed a few times. The chain employs TRBV12-3 or TRBV12-4 and TRBJ1-1; D remains unclear. Trimming pared 5 bases from V and 10 bases from J, leaving 17 bases between. The CDR3 has 13 residues. CDR3 amino acids: CASSRNVPEGAFF. The CDR3 bases are TGTGCCAGCAGTCGAAACGTACCGGAGGGAGCTTTCTTT.

This clonotype was seen ten or more times. The chain links TRBV9 to TRBJ2-7; no definite D call. The germline V and J ends were trimmed by 4 bases and 3 bases, with 8 bases remaining between them. This CDR3 has 12 amino acids. Germline CDR1 is SGDLS and CDR2 is YYNGEE. CDR3 sequence (DNA): TGTGCCAGCAGCCCCTCGGGCTACGAGCAGTACTTC. Its translation is CASSPSGYEQYF.

This clonotype was detected ten times or more. The chain employs TRBV20-1 and TRBJ1-4, with 8 bases lining up with TRBD1. Per the germline V gene, CDR1 is DFQATT and CDR2 is SNEGSKA (reference sequence). This CDR3 is built from 13 residues. This CDR3 is CSFRQGTNEKLFF. DNA for the CDR3: TGCAGCTTCCGACAGGGGACTAATGAAAAACTGTTTTTT.

This clonotype was picked up a small number of times. This chain connects TRBV6-6 to TRBJ2-2; 11 bases are a match to TRBD2. Germline CDR1 and CDR2: MNHNY and SVGAGI (reference sequence). Trimming took 0 bases from V and 6 from J; bases not matched to a gene: 3. The CDR3 runs 16 residues. CDR3 sequence (DNA): TGTGCCAGCAGTTACTCCGTAGCGGGGGGGGCCGGGGAGCTGTTTTTT. Its translation is CASSYSVAGGAGELFF.

This clonotype was counted many times. V usage is TRBV5-1 and J usage is TRBJ2-5, with no clear D. Germline V gene data show CDR1 as SGHRS and CDR2 as YFSETQ. CDR3 length equals 16 residues. Trimming cost V 0 bases and J 3 bases, with 15 bases left between them. For the CDR3, the DNA is TGCGCCAGCAGCTTGGGGCAATATGTGTTTAAAGAGACCCAGTACTTC. Its protein is CASSLGQYVFKETQYF.

At least ten counts were recorded for this clonotype. The chain employs TRBV12-3 or TRBV12-4 and TRBJ2-2; 7 positions agree with TRBD1. V gave up 6 bases and J gave up 15 bases; unmatched junction bases: 7. The CDR3 totals 11 residues. The CDR3 DNA follows: TGTGCCAGCAGCTTCGACAGGGTGGTGTTTTTT. This sequence encodes CASSFDRVVFF.

This clonotype was seen repeatedly, ten times or more. The CDR3 is CSALLATDTQYF. CDR3 bases: TGCAGTGCCCTGCTGGCCACAGATACGCAGTATTTT. The V and J genes are TRBV20-1 and TRBJ2-3; D remains ambiguous. CDR3 size: 12 residues. Between the trimmed V and J ends, which lost 6 bases and 2 bases, there was a span of 9 bases. Germline V gene data show CDR1 as DFQATT and CDR2 as SNEGSKA (reference sequence).

This clonotype was counted at least ten times. The gene calls are TRBV12-3 or TRBV12-4 and TRBJ2-7; no reliable D call. This CDR3 region has 14 residues. The V end lost 3 bases, the J end lost 3 bases, and 12 bases lay between the germline ends. DNA of the CDR3: TGTGCCAGCAGTTTCAGGCCCTTGGACTACGAGCAGTACTTC. This gives the protein CASSFRPLDYEQYF.

The table lists this clonotype with many counts. The V and J genes are TRBV20-1 and TRBJ2-7; 8 nucleotides match TRBD1. After removal of 2 bases from V and 1 base from J, the junction contained 4 bases not matched to a gene. This CDR3 has 14 residues. Germline-derived CDR1 and CDR2 are DFQATT and SNEGSKA (reference sequence). The CDR3 here is CSARRTGPSYEQYV. The CDR3 DNA reads TGCAGTGCTAGAAGGACAGGGCCTTCCTACGAGCAGTACGTC.

In its sample, this clonotype was seen a few times. The gene calls are TRBV7-3 and TRBJ2-6, with a tentative D call TRBD2 (6 bases). The V and J ends lost 3 bases and 3 bases respectively, with 15 bases between them. Germline V gene sequence: CDR1 SGHTA, CDR2 FQGTGA. This CDR3 region has 17 residues. The CDR3, as DNA: TGTGCCAGCAGCTTGAGGACTACAGCGTATGGGGCCAACGTCCTGACTTTC. This encodes CASSLRTTAYGANVLTF.

This chain links TRBV5-1 with TRBJ2-1; 7 bases are a match to TRBD1. V trimming: 3 bases; J trimming: 9 bases; junction bases outside the gene matches: 9. This CDR3 has 14 residues. The germline CDR1 and CDR2 sequences are SGHRS and YFSETQ. The CDR3 reads CASSSSGTDVEQFF. The CDR3 bases are TGCGCCAGCAGCTCCTCCGGGACAGATGTTGAGCAGTTCTTC. Using reference TRBV5-1 and TRBJ2-1 for the parts outside the CDR3, the full variable domain is KAGVTQTPRYLIKTRGQQVTLSCSPISGHRSVSWYQQTPGQGLQFLFEYFSETQRNKGNFPGRFSGRQFSNSRSEMNVSTLELGDSALYLCASSSSGTDVEQFFGPGTRLTVL.

This clonotype showed up many times. V usage is TRBV20-1 and J usage is TRBJ2-5, with TRBD2 matching over 15 bases. The germline gives CDR1 DFQATT, CDR2 SNEGSKA (reference sequence). The CDR3 runs 17 residues. V lost 5 bases, J lost 3 bases, and 10 bases stayed unmatched. CDR3 protein: CSAYNGLAGGPEETQYF. In DNA form, the CDR3 reads TGCAGTGCTTACAATGGACTAGCGGGGGGGCCGGAAGAGACCCAGTACTTC.

The chain employs TRBV7-2 and TRBJ1-1; D is possibly TRBD1 (5 bases). CDR3 length: 15 amino acids. Germline V gene lookup returns CDR1 SGHTA and CDR2 FQGNSA. Trimming pared 2 bases from V and 5 bases from J, leaving 15 bases between. The CDR3 region is CASSLQSTVGTEAFF. CDR3 sequence (DNA): TGTGCCAGCAGCTTACAGTCGACAGTAGGAACTGAAGCTTTCTTT.

The table lists this clonotype with many counts. The chain carries TRBV20-1 and TRBJ1-2, with 8 bases matching TRBD1. This CDR3 is built from 13 residues. Germline V gives CDR1 DFQATT, CDR2 SNEGSKA (reference sequence). The junction had 11 bases not matched to a gene; V was cut back by 7 bases and J by 7 bases. The CDR3 nucleotides are TGCAGTGTCCTACCCGACAGGGGTAGTGGCTACACCTTC. Protein sequence: CSVLPDRGSGYTF.

This clonotype has only a few counts. The J gene is TRBJ2-5, the V gene TRBV4-1; D uncertain. CDR3 size: 16 residues. CDR1 and CDR2 from the germline V gene are MGHRA and YSYEKL. V gave up 0 bases and J gave up 4 bases, with 15 bases separating them. CDR3 protein: CASSQDVGITGETQYF. CDR3 in DNA: TGCGCCAGCAGCCAAGATGTAGGGATAACCGGAGAGACCCAGTACTTC.

The chain links TRBV5-1 to TRBJ1-2; the D gene is possibly TRBD1 (5 bases). Per the germline V gene, CDR1 is SGHRS and CDR2 is YFSETQ. Trimming cost V 0 bases and J 3 bases, with 12 bases left between them. The CDR3 is made up of 15 amino acids. The CDR3 nucleotides are TGCGCCAGCAGCTTGGACCCAGGGATCGACTATGGCTACACCTTC. Its protein product is CASSLDPGIDYGYTF. Full variable domain (missing parts from reference TRBV5-1 and TRBJ1-2): KAGVTQTPRYLIKTRGQQVTLSCSPISGHRSVSWYQQTPGQGLQFLFEYFSETQRNKGNFPGRFSGRQFSNSRSEMNVSTLELGDSALYLCASSLDPGIDYGYTFGSGTRLTVV.

At least ten counts were recorded for this clonotype. The gene calls are TRBV5-1 and TRBJ2-3, with unresolved D. Trimming left V 0 bases short and J 0 bases short, with 5 bases between. The CDR3 sequence is 14 residues long. Germline assignment: CDR1 SGHRS and CDR2 YFSETQ. The CDR3 loop is CASSLVASTDTQYF. CDR3 nucleotide sequence: TGCGCCAGCAGCTTGGTCGCTAGCACAGATACGCAGTATTTT.